A selection of T cell receptor beta chains follows, all from one sample in a study of PD-1 blockade in classical Hodgkin lymphoma. Produced via immunoSEQ multiplex PCR; TCRdb's table is partial and in-frame only. The table shows tens of thousands of clones, with roughly 78% occurring only once. Specimen: peripheral blood mononuclear cells (PBMCs), collected before the fourth cycle of nivolumab. Receptors originate from a human donor with classical Hodgkin lymphoma. Each CDR3 is given with its conserved first and last residue. A D gene is named only where the DNA matches it firmly. Only some rows state a clone size, as once, few, many or a class for expanded clones.

clone_size,d_call,j_call,v_call,cdr3_aa,cdr3_nt
many,TRBD1,TRBJ2-1,TRBV6-5,CASSYSTGGVYNEQFF,TGTGCCAGCAGTTACTCGACAGGGGGCGTCTACAATGAGCAGTTCTTC
.,.,TRBJ1-4,TRBV11-2,CASSLLSRGEKLFF,TGTGCCAGCAGCCTCCTATCACGTGGTGAAAAACTGTTTTTT
.,.,TRBJ2-1,TRBV18,CASSARGGGNDNEQFF,TGTGCCAGCTCGGCCAGGGGAGGGGGCAACGACAATGAGCAGTTCTTC
.,TRBD1,TRBJ2-7,TRBV6-6,CASSQTGGSYEQYF,TGTGCCAGCAGCCAGACAGGGGGTTCCTACGAGCAGTACTTC
.,TRBD1,TRBJ2-7,TRBV5-3,CARSFRDRAYEQYF,TGTGCCAGAAGCTTCCGGGACAGGGCGTACGAGCAGTACTTC
.,TRBD1,TRBJ2-5,TRBV28,CASSPPDRGVETQYF,TGTGCCAGCAGTCCCCCGGACAGGGGGGTGGAGACCCAGTACTTC
once,.,TRBJ2-2,TRBV19,CASSIVGRNTGELFF,TGTGCCAGTAGTATAGTAGGCAGGAACACCGGGGAGCTGTTTTTT
.,TRBD1,TRBJ1-6,TRBV27,CASRGTANSPLHF,TGTGCCAGCCGAGGGACAGCCAATTCACCCCTCCACTTT
.,TRBD1,TRBJ1-1,TRBV12-5,CASGPTGVNTEAFF,TGTGCTAGTGGTCCGACAGGGGTGAACACTGAAGCTTTCTTT
.,TRBD1,TRBJ2-1,TRBV27,CASSKPGQGYNEQFF,TGTGCCAGCAGTAAACCGGGACAGGGTTATAATGAGCAGTTCTTC
.,TRBD2,TRBJ2-2,TRBV7-2,CASSSGTSGAPGLELFF,TGTGCCAGCAGCTCCGGGACTAGCGGTGCCCCTGGTCTAGAGCTGTTTTTT
.,TRBD1,TRBJ1-4,TRBV7-9,CASSLRTGISEKLFF,TGTGCCAGCAGCCTGCGGACAGGGATAAGTGAAAAACTGTTTTTT
.,TRBD1,TRBJ2-5,TRBV28,CASRRTGEETQYF,TGTGCCAGCAGACGGACAGGGGAAGAGACCCAGTACTTC
many,.,TRBJ2-7,TRBV18,CASSPDSALPEQYF,TGTGCCAGCTCACCCGACAGTGCCCTTCCGGAGCAGTACTTC
once,TRBD2,TRBJ2-7,TRBV4-2,CASSPRLAGVPYEQYF,TGTGCCAGCAGCCCCCGACTAGCGGGAGTCCCCTACGAGCAGTACTTC
.,.,TRBJ2-3,TRBV7-9,CASSLAQSTDTQYF,TGTGCCAGCAGCTTAGCTCAGAGCACAGATACGCAGTATTTT
.,TRBD1,TRBJ1-2,TRBV19,CASSIGQGPIYGYTF,TGTGCCAGTAGTATAGGACAGGGCCCGATCTATGGCTACACCTTC
.,.,TRBJ2-2,TRBV5-6,CASSLAGELFF,TGTGCCAGCAGCCTAGCCGGGGAGCTGTTTTTT
.,.,TRBJ2-7,TRBV5-1,CASSLVGSYEQYF,TGCGCCAGCAGCTTGGTGGGGTCCTACGAGCAGTACTTC
.,.,TRBJ1-1,TRBV5-6,CASSLGTGRNTEAFF,TGTGCCAGCAGCTTGGGCACAGGGCGGAACACTGAAGCTTTCTTT
.,.,TRBJ2-2,TRBV7-6,CASSFENTGELFF,TGTGCCAGCAGCTTCGAGAACACCGGGGAGCTGTTTTTT
few,.,TRBJ1-3,TRBV6-5,CASKAPWVNTIYF,TGTGCCAGCAAGGCCCCTTGGGTTAACACCATATATTTT
.,.,TRBJ1-1,TRBV7-9,CASSARQAGTEAFF,TGTGCCAGCAGCGCCCGACAGGCTGGCACTGAAGCTTTCTTT
.,.,TRBJ2-1,TRBV28,CASRRISSYNEQFF,TGTGCCAGTCGGCGGATCAGCTCCTACAATGAGCAGTTCTTC
.,.,TRBJ2-1,TRBV19,CASSIGLLSNEQFF,TGTGCCAGTAGTATAGGACTATTAAGCAATGAGCAGTTCTTC
.,.,TRBJ1-2,TRBV10-3,CAIVDDPWTDQRGYTF,TGTGCCATAGTTGATGATCCCTGGACTGATCAAAGGGGCTACACCTTC
.,.,TRBJ2-2,TRBV6-5,CASEGTLNTGELFF,TGTGCCAGCGAAGGGACTCTCAACACCGGGGAGCTGTTTTTT
.,TRBD1,TRBJ1-5,TRBV19,CASRGRDNNQPQHF,TGTGCCAGCAGGGGGAGGGATAACAATCAGCCCCAGCATTTT
once,.,TRBJ1-1,TRBV7-6,CASSLFPGVYTEAFF,TGTGCCAGCAGCTTATTCCCAGGTGTGTACACTGAAGCTTTCTTT
.,.,TRBJ1-1,TRBV19,CASSIRRRAVGATTEAFF,TGTGCCAGTAGTATCCGGAGGAGGGCGGTGGGGGCGACCACTGAAGCTTTCTTT
.,.,TRBJ2-2,TRBV7-6,CASSLMGAGELFF,TGTGCCAGCAGCTTAATGGGGGCCGGGGAGCTGTTTTTT
few,.,TRBJ1-4,TRBV20-1,CSAKDIEKLFF,TGCAGTGCTAAGGACATTGAAAAACTGTTTTTT
.,.,TRBJ1-1,TRBV7-2,CASSSQRVPSTEAFF,TGTGCCAGCAGTTCCCAGCGGGTGCCGAGCACTGAAGCTTTCTTT
few,.,TRBJ1-1,TRBV6-5,CASSYRAEPEAFF,TGTGCCAGCAGTTATCGGGCAGAGCCTGAAGCTTTCTTT
.,.,TRBJ2-1,TRBV28,CASYRPGLRNEQFF,TGTGCCAGCTACCGACCGGGACTGCGAAATGAGCAGTTCTTC
.,.,TRBJ1-2,TRBV2,CASSEAGANYGYTF,TGTGCCAGCAGTGAAGCCGGAGCTAACTATGGCTACACCTTC
.,TRBD2,TRBJ2-1,TRBV11-2,CASSPFVAGEPINEQFF,TGTGCCAGCAGCCCCTTTGTAGCGGGCGAACCAATCAATGAGCAGTTCTTC
.,TRBD1,TRBJ1-2,TRBV9,CASSTGSRTGGVDGYTF,TGTGCCAGCTCCACCGGATCGAGGACAGGGGGGGTTGATGGCTACACCTTC
once,.,TRBJ2-5,TRBV15,CATSRDSAGLGETQYF,TGTGCCACCAGCAGGGACTCCGCAGGGCTTGGAGAGACCCAGTACTTC
.,.,TRBJ2-7,TRBV6-5,CASSWGYEQYF,TGTGCCAGCAGTTGGGGTTACGAGCAGTACTTC
.,TRBD2,TRBJ2-5,TRBV7-7,CASSLRTRPGETQYF,TGTGCTAGCAGCTTAAGGACTAGACCAGGGGAGACCCAGTACTTC